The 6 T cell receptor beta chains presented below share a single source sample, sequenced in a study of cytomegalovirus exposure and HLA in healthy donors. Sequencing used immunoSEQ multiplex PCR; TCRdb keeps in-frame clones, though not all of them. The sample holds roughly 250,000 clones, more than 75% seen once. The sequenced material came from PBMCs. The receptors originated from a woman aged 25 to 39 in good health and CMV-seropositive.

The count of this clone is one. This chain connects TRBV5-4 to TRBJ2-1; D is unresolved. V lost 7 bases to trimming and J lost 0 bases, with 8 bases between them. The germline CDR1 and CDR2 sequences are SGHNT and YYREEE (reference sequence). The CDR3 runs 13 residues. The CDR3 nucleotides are TGTGCCAGCCGTACGAGCTCCTACAATGAGCAGTTCTTC. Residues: CASRTSSYNEQFF. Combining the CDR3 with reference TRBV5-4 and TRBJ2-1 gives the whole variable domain ETGVTQSPTHLIKTRGQQVTLRCSSQSGHNTVSWYQQALGQGPQFIFQYYREEENGRGNFPPRFSGLQFPNYSSELNVNALELDDSALYLCASRTSSYNEQFFGPGTRLTVL.

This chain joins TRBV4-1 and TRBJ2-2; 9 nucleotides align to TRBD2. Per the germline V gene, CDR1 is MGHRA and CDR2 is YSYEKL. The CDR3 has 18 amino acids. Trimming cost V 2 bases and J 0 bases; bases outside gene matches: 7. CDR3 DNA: TGCGCCAGCAGCCAATACATTTTAGCGGGAGCGAACACCGGGGAGCTGTTTTTT. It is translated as CASSQYILAGANTGELFF.

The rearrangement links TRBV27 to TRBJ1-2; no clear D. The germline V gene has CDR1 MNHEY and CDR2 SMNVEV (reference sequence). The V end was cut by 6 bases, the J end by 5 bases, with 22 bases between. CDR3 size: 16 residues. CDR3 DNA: TGTGCCAGCAGCCCTAGCCGGGAACCCCTCTTATATGGCTACACCTTC. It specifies CASSPSREPLLYGYTF.

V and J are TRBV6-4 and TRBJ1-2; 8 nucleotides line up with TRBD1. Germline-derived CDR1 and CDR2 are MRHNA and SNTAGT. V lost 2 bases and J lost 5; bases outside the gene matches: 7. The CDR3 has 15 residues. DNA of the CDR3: TGTGCCAGCAGTGACACGGGACAGGCAATATATGGCTACACCTTC. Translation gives CASSDTGQAIYGYTF.

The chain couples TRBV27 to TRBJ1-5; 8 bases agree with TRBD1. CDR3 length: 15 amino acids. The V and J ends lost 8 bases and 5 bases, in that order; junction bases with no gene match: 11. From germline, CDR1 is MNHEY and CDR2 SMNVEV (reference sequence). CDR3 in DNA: TGTGCCAGCTCCATGGACGGACAGGGCTATCAGCCCCAGCATTTT. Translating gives CASSMDGQGYQPQHF.

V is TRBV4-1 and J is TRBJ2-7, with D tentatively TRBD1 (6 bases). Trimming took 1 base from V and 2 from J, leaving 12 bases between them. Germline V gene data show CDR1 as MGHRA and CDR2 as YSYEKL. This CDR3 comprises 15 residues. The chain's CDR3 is CASSQGPTGTYEQYF. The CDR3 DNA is TGCGCCAGCAGCCAAGGGCCGACAGGAACCTACGAGCAGTACTTC.